The 32 T cell receptor beta chains in this list originate from one sample, sequenced in a study of blood T cell repertoires in COVID-19. Repertoires were generated with immunoSEQ multiplex PCR, while TCRdb's copy carries only in-frame clones and drops some. The table has approximately 170,000 clones, around 84% seen once; the top ten hold roughly 18%. The sample taken for sequencing was peripheral blood. The receptors originated from a woman older than 75 with acute or convalescent COVID-19.

The rearrangement joins TRBV6-2 or TRBV6-3 to TRBJ2-3, with TRBD2 matching 9 bases. V lost 4 bases to trimming and J lost 1 base; unmatched junction nucleotides: 3. CDR3 length: 15 amino acids. Germline V gives CDR1 MNHEY, CDR2 SVGEGT. CDR3 amino acids: CASSFQRGGTDTQYF. The CDR3 region has the DNA TGTGCCAGCAGTTTTCAGCGGGGGGGCACAGATACGCAGTATTTT.

The V call is TRBV28, the J call TRBJ2-5, with TRBD2 matching 13 bases. J was trimmed by 5 bases and V by 5 bases; bases with no gene match: 14. The CDR3 is made up of 18 amino acids. Germline loops: CDR1 MDHEN, CDR2 SYDVKM. CDR3 region: CASSPTRLAGGSWETQYF. The CDR3 coding sequence is TGTGCCAGCAGTCCCACAAGACTAGCGGGAGGATCTTGGGAGACCCAGTACTTC.

The V call is TRBV11-2, the J call TRBJ2-1; 11 bases fit TRBD2. The ends lost 5 bases at V and 8 bases at J; junction bases unmatched: 11. In germline, CDR1 is SGHAT, CDR2 FQNNGV. CDR3 length equals 16 residues. CDR3 coding DNA: TGTGCCAGCAGCCCGGGGGGGGCTAGCGGGAGGTATGAGCAGTTCTTC. Translated: CASSPGGASGRYEQFF.

This clone was seen more than once but under ten times. J is TRBJ2-3 and V is TRBV28; TRBD2 is a possible D gene (6 bases). The CDR3 is 15 amino acids. The V end lost 3 bases, the J end lost 4 bases, and 14 bases lay between the germline ends. Germline assignment: CDR1 MDHEN and CDR2 SYDVKM. CDR3 in amino acids: CASSLSGFGADTQYF. CDR3 DNA: TGTGCCAGCAGTTTGAGCGGGTTTGGGGCAGATACGCAGTATTTT.

The chain is built from TRBV24-1 and TRBJ2-1, with no clear D. V was shortened by 4 bases and J by 0 bases, with 21 bases between the two germline ends. Germline CDR1 is KGHDR and CDR2 is SFDVKD. CDR3 length: 19 residues. For the CDR3, the DNA is TGTGCCACCAGTGAGAAGTCCCTCACCAGGAAAAGCTCCTACAATGAGCAGTTCTTC. As protein: CATSEKSLTRKSSYNEQFF.

This chain links TRBV11-2 with TRBJ2-5, with 8 bases fitting TRBD1. Losses at the gene ends were 1 base for V and 2 bases for J; bases not matched to a gene: 3. CDR1 is SGHAT and CDR2 is FQNNGV in the germline V gene. CDR3 length equals 15 residues. The CDR3 region is CASSLARDRQETQYF. CDR3 DNA: TGTGCCAGCAGCTTAGCTCGGGACAGGCAAGAGACCCAGTACTTC.

The chain uses TRBV10-3 and TRBJ2-7; TRBD2 matches at 7 bases. The germline gives CDR1 ENHRY, CDR2 SYGVKD. The V gene end was trimmed by 3 bases and the J gene end by 2 bases; junction bases not matched to a gene: 10. This CDR3 spans 16 amino acids. CDR3 nucleotides: TGTGCCATCAGTGATCCCGGCCAGCGGGACGCCTACGAGCAGTACTTC. Encoded protein: CAISDPGQRDAYEQYF.

The sample holds a few counts of this clone. The V call is TRBV29-1, the J call TRBJ2-1; 7 nucleotides agree with TRBD2. Germline CDR1 SQVTM, CDR2 ANQGSEA. The CDR3 loop spans 13 amino acids. Trimming removed 6 bases from V and 8 bases from J; junction bases left unmatched: 10. The CDR3: CSVWGGRTDEQFF. The CDR3 nucleotides read TGCAGCGTGTGGGGCGGGAGAACGGATGAGCAGTTCTTC.

The genes are TRBV3-1 (or the pseudogene TRBV3-2) and TRBJ1-1; TRBD1 aligns across 7 bases. From germline, CDR1 is LGHDT and CDR2 YNNKEL (reference sequence). The trim removed 4 bases at V and 5 bases at J, leaving 19 bases unmatched. The CDR3 consists of 18 residues. The CDR3 loop reads CASSPTRQGRQGWTEAFF. The CDR3 DNA reads TGTGCCAGCAGCCCCACAAGACAGGGTCGCCAAGGTTGGACTGAAGCTTTCTTT.

The rearrangement joins TRBV6-5 to TRBJ2-2, with 9 bases aligning to TRBD1. V gave up 4 bases and J gave up 0 bases; unmatched junction bases: 3. The CDR3 sequence is 16 residues long. The germline V gene has CDR1 MNHEY and CDR2 SVGAGI. The CDR3 region has the DNA TGTGCCAGCAGTTTAGACAGGGGGGCGAACACCGGGGAGCTGTTTTTT. Residues: CASSLDRGANTGELFF.

The chain carries TRBV27 and TRBJ1-2; TRBD1 matches 7 bases. The length of the CDR3 is 17 residues. V trimming: 2 bases; J trimming: 1 base; junction bases outside the gene matches: 10. Germline V gene sequence: CDR1 MNHEY, CDR2 SMNVEV (reference sequence). The CDR3 protein is CASSLGGSRGFNYGYTF. The CDR3, as DNA: TGTGCCAGCAGTTTAGGAGGGAGCAGGGGGTTTAACTATGGCTACACCTTC.

This clone has only a few counts. The chain couples TRBV24-1 to TRBJ1-2; D is unclear. The germline V and J ends were trimmed by 2 bases and 6 bases, with 12 bases remaining between them. This CDR3 is 14 amino acids long. CDR1 and CDR2 from the germline V gene are KGHDR and SFDVKD. The CDR3 loop reads CATSDSDPRDGYTF. Written as DNA, the CDR3 is TGTGCCACCAGTGATTCAGACCCGAGGGATGGCTACACCTTC.

The chain has TRBV14 and TRBJ1-4, with D hard to call. CDR3 size: 16 residues. V lost 0 bases, J lost 4 bases, and 12 bases lay in between. The germline V gene encodes CDR1 SGHDN and CDR2 FVKESK. CDR3 DNA: TGTGCCAGCAGCCAAGAAGGCTACAGTTTTAATGAAAAACTGTTTTTT. This encodes CASSQEGYSFNEKLFF.

This chain connects TRBV5-1 to TRBJ2-1, with D tentatively TRBD1 (5 bases). The germline V and J ends were trimmed by 3 bases and 8 bases, with 12 bases remaining between them. The CDR3 totals 13 residues. Germline V gives CDR1 SGHRS, CDR2 YFSETQ. For the CDR3, the DNA is TGCGCCAGCAGCTCTCGACAGACCGATGAGCAGTTCTTC. Its translation is CASSSRQTDEQFF.

The CDR3 DNA is TGTGCCAGCAGCCAAGTCTCGGTGAGCTCTGGAAACACCATATATTTT. Translated: CASSQVSVSSGNTIYF. V gene TRBV3-1 (or the pseudogene TRBV3-2) combines with J gene TRBJ1-3, with D unresolved. The CDR3 runs 16 residues. Between the trimmed V and J ends, which lost 1 base and 0 bases, there was a span of 10 bases. CDR1 and CDR2 (germline): LGHDT, YNNKEL (reference sequence).

The chain's CDR3 is CASSEHWRNQPQHF. The CDR3 coding sequence is TGTGCCAGCAGTGAGCATTGGAGGAATCAGCCCCAGCATTTT. The rearrangement links TRBV6-1 to TRBJ1-5; D gene unclear. Germline CDR1 reads MNHNS; CDR2 reads SASEGT. The CDR3 is 14 amino acids. The V end lost 3 bases, the J end lost 4 bases, and 10 bases lay between the germline ends.

The chain couples TRBV6-2 or TRBV6-3 to TRBJ1-5, with 9 positions matching TRBD1. The ends lost 5 bases at V and 9 bases at J; junction bases unmatched: 11. Germline assignment: CDR1 MNHEY and CDR2 SVGEGT. The CDR3 is 15 amino acids. The CDR3 reads CASSVIGQGPMPQHF. The CDR3 nucleotides are TGTGCCAGCAGTGTTATCGGACAGGGGCCGATGCCCCAGCATTTT.

This clone has only a few counts. The chain uses TRBV10-3 and TRBJ1-3; D gene ambiguous. V was pared by 5 bases and J by 0 bases, with 8 bases between. Germline V gene sequence: CDR1 ENHRY, CDR2 SYGVKD. CDR3 length equals 14 residues. The CDR3 bases are TGTGCCATCAGTACACAGAGCTCTGGAAACACCATATATTTT. It is translated as CAISTQSSGNTIYF.

As to this clone: The junction does not match germline at one end; this may be a read error. The V call is TRBV6-1, the J call TRBJ2-5; TRBD1 agrees at 10 bases. The CDR3 is 16 amino acids. Germline V gives CDR1 MNHNS, CDR2 SASEGT. The CDR3 region has the DNA TGTGCCAGCAGAGAAGCGACAGGGGGCAAGAGAGAGACCCAGTACTTC. This gives the protein CASREATGGKRETQYF.

The chain is built from TRBV29-1 and TRBJ2-1, with 11 bases matching TRBD2. Per germline, CDR1 SQVTM and CDR2 ANQGSEA. With V trimmed by 4 bases and J by 9 bases, 5 bases remained unmatched. CDR3 length: 13 amino acids. Here the CDR3 DNA reads TGCAGCGTTGTTAGCGGGAGGGCCGTTGAGCAGTTCTTC. This gives the protein CSVVSGRAVEQFF.

The rearrangement joins TRBV27 to TRBJ2-7; D is uncertain. Looked up from germline, CDR1 is MNHEY and CDR2 is SMNVEV (reference sequence). V shed 3 bases and J shed 3 bases, with 12 bases lying between them. The CDR3 consists of 14 residues. The CDR3 here is CASSLTRYLYEQYF. For the CDR3, the DNA is TGTGCCAGCAGTTTGACCAGGTATCTCTACGAGCAGTACTTC.

This rearrangement joins TRBV4-1 to TRBJ2-1; a possible D gene is TRBD1 (6 bases). CDR1 and CDR2 (germline): MGHRA, YSYEKL. V was pared by 2 bases and J by 5 bases, with 16 bases between. This CDR3 is 16 amino acids long. CDR3 amino acids: CASSQWTLAGDNEQFF. The CDR3 DNA reads TGCGCCAGCAGCCAATGGACCCTAGCAGGGGACAATGAGCAGTTCTTC.

The gene calls are TRBV18 and TRBJ2-2, with 11 bases aligning to TRBD2. Germline-derived CDR1 and CDR2 are KGHSH and LQKENI. V lost 4 bases, J lost 4 bases, and 2 bases stayed unmatched. The CDR3 spans 15 residues. DNA for the CDR3: TGTGCCAGCTCACTCCTAGCGGGAGGCACCGGGGAGCTGTTTTTT. Translation gives CASSLLAGGTGELFF.

This clone was seen a few times. The rearrangement uses TRBV7-9 and TRBJ2-3, with D possibly being TRBD2 (5 bases). This CDR3 has 16 amino acids. V was clipped by 5 bases and J by 0 bases, with 15 bases between them. Germline V lookup: CDR1 SEHNR, CDR2 FQNEAQ (reference sequence). Here the CDR3 reads CASSPARRTSTDTQYF. The CDR3 nucleotides read TGTGCCAGCAGCCCAGCGAGGAGGACTAGCACAGATACGCAGTATTTT.

The chain recombines TRBV7-2 with TRBJ2-2, with D maybe TRBD2 (6 bases). V dropped 1 base and J dropped 13 bases, with 13 bases sitting between them. The CDR3 has 13 residues. Germline values: CDR1 SGHTA, CDR2 FQGNSA. CDR3 protein: CASSLVRRGGLFF. The CDR3 region has the DNA TGTGCCAGCAGCTTAGTCCGGAGGGGAGGGCTGTTTTTT.

J is TRBJ2-7 and V is TRBV6-5; D is perhaps TRBD2 (5 bases). CDR3 length: 14 amino acids. V was pared by 2 bases and J by 3 bases, with 11 bases between. Germline V gene data show CDR1 as MNHEY and CDR2 as SVGAGI. The DNA of the CDR3 is TGTGCCAGCAGTTACCGGGGTTCGGGCTACGAGCAGTACTTC. This translates into CASSYRGSGYEQYF.

This clone was seen a single time. The chain has TRBV6-2 or TRBV6-3 and TRBJ2-3; perhaps TRBD1 as D (5 bases). Germline lookup yields CDR1 MNHEY and CDR2 SVGEGT. CDR3 length equals 15 residues. V gave up 2 bases and J gave up 1 base, with 10 bases separating them. Written as DNA, the CDR3 is TGTGCCAGCAGTTACGACAGATCGGGCACAGATACGCAGTATTTT. Protein: CASSYDRSGTDTQYF.

This clone turned up a few times. The rearrangement uses TRBV7-9 and TRBJ1-1; D is perhaps TRBD1 (6 bases). Germline lookup yields CDR1 SEHNR and CDR2 FQNEAQ (reference sequence). The CDR3 covers 16 residues. V was shortened by 4 bases and J by 6 bases, with 21 bases between the two germline ends. The CDR3 reads CASSSTGSPERAEAFF. The CDR3 nucleotides read TGTGCCAGCAGCTCCACAGGGTCCCCCGAAAGAGCTGAAGCTTTCTTT.

V and J are TRBV7-2 and TRBJ2-4, with D perhaps matching TRBD2 (8 bases). Trimming took 6 bases from V and 7 from J, leaving 19 bases between them. This CDR3 is built from 15 residues. Germline lookup yields CDR1 SGHTA and CDR2 FQGNSA. The CDR3: CASSRVAGQSNIQYF. The CDR3 DNA reads TGTGCCAGCAGTCGAGTAGCGGGACAGAGTAACATTCAGTACTTC.

The J gene is TRBJ1-2, the V gene TRBV5-4; a possible D gene is TRBD1 (6 bases). Germline V CDR1 and CDR2: SGHNT, YYREEE (reference sequence). The CDR3 is 14 residues long. V was trimmed by 5 bases and J by 2 bases, leaving 13 bases between them. The CDR3 loop is CASRAGAINYGYTF. In DNA, the CDR3 is TGTGCCAGCAGAGCAGGGGCGATAAACTATGGCTACACCTTC.

The rearrangement joins TRBV27 to TRBJ2-2, with TRBD2 matching 8 bases. The CDR3 spans 14 residues. V shed 3 bases and J 6 bases; nucleotides not matched to a gene: 3. CDR1 and CDR2 from the germline V gene are MNHEY and SMNVEV (reference sequence). In nucleotides, the CDR3 is TGTGCCAGCAGTTTCGGGACTAGATCCGGGGAGCTGTTTTTT. Protein product: CASSFGTRSGELFF.

The rearrangement links TRBV3-1 (or the pseudogene TRBV3-2) to TRBJ2-1; a weak D match, TRBD2 (6 bases). The germline V gene has CDR1 LGHDT and CDR2 YNNKEL (reference sequence). Trimming pared 7 bases from V and 10 bases from J, leaving 23 bases between. The CDR3 has 15 residues. CDR3 coding DNA: TGTGCCAGCACCCCCTTTGTGGGAGGCTCAGGGGAGCAGTTCTTC. This sequence encodes CASTPFVGGSGEQFF.